This T cell receptor beta chain derives from a study of PD-L1 blockade in urothelial cancer. Study-level information: Intravenous atezolizumab, 1,200 mg every 3 weeks, was begun by patients in about 2014.

Stated time point: pretreatment peripheral blood. Between 1 and 8 samples, pretreatment and on-treatment, were given by each patient. Study observations and caveats: Below-median pretreatment blood TCR clonality was associated with improved progression-free and overall survival.

Remarks on this clone: Its antigen is currently unknown.

Method: immunoSEQ multiplex PCR; TCRdb's copy keeps in-frame clones and lacks some. The sample has about 81,000 clones, around four fifths seen once; the top ten hold 6.7%. The clonotype was recovered from a man in his forties with urothelial cancer. This sample comprised PBMCs, obtained around atezolizumab (anti-PD-L1) treatment.

This CDR3 is CATLLAGSFYEQYF. The CDR3 DNA reads TGTGCCACTCTCCTCGCCGGGAGTTTCTACGAGCAGTACTTC. This chain links TRBV28 with TRBJ2-7; weak D call: TRBD2 (6 bases). Germline CDR1 is MDHEN and CDR2 is SYDVKM. V was clipped by 10 bases and J by 3 bases, with 19 bases between them. The CDR3 is made up of 14 amino acids.